This is a list of T cell receptor beta chains from one sample in a study of T cell responses to AZD1222 COVID-19 vaccine. The repertoire was sequenced with immunoSEQ multiplex PCR; TCRdb's copy has only in-frame clones and lacks some. The profile shows under 95,000 clones, around nine tenths of them singletons. The starting material was peripheral blood, obtained on day 0 of AZD1222 vaccination. Receptor source: an adult in good health. CDR3s include the opening cysteine and the closing phenylalanine or tryptophan. The D gene is left open where the match is weak. Size tells how often a clone was seen (once, few, many) or the class of an expanded clone, and some rows leave it out.

v_gene,j_gene,d_gene,abundance,CDR3nt,CDR3aa
TRBV25-1,TRBJ2-7,-,once,TGTGCCAGCAGTGAAAGAGGAGGCCCTGGCGGTGGCAACGAGCAGTACTTC,CASSERGGPGGGNEQYF
TRBV3-1/TRBV3-2,TRBJ2-1,-,-,TGTGCCAGCAGCCAAGCGGGTTCCTACAATGAGCAGTTCTTC,CASSQAGSYNEQFF
TRBV5-1,TRBJ2-5,TRBD2,-,TGCGCCAGCAGCCTCGGGACTAGCGGGGGGGAGACCCAGTACTTC,CASSLGTSGGETQYF
TRBV7-2,TRBJ1-2,TRBD1,-,TGTGCCAGCAGCTCAAGGACAGGGGATGGCTACACCTTC,CASSSRTGDGYTF
TRBV10-2,TRBJ1-1,TRBD1,-,TGCGCCAGCAGTGAGAACACAGGGGGCACTGAAGCTTTCTTT,CASSENTGGTEAFF
TRBV27,TRBJ1-1,-,-,TGTGCCAGCAGACGGATACAGGGGAACACTGAAGCTTTCTTT,CASRRIQGNTEAFF
TRBV30,TRBJ2-3,-,-,TGTGCCTGGAGTGTGAATAGCCCCCCGCAGTATTTT,CAWSVNSPPQYF
TRBV18,TRBJ2-7,TRBD1,-,TGTGCCAGCCGAGGTCCGGGACAGGAGTACGAGCAGTACTTC,CASRGPGQEYEQYF
TRBV6-5,TRBJ1-5,TRBD1,once,TGTGCCAGCAGGCGACAGGGGCCGTATCAGCCCCAGCATTTT,CASRRQGPYQPQHF
TRBV27,TRBJ2-7,-,few,TGTGCCAGCAGTTTATTCCCGGGGGCTAGCGGACTCGAGCAGTACTTC,CASSLFPGASGLEQYF
TRBV5-4,TRBJ2-2,-,-,TGTGCCAGCAGCTTGATAGAAAAGAACACCGGGGAGCTGTTTTTT,CASSLIEKNTGELFF
TRBV2,TRBJ2-3,TRBD2,once,TGTGCCAGCACCAGAGGACTAGCGCCACCCGGGAATACGCAGTATTTT,CASTRGLAPPGNTQYF
TRBV12-5,TRBJ1-5,TRBD1,-,TGTGCTAGTGGACCATCAGGGGGCGGGCAGCCCCAGCATTTT,CASGPSGGGQPQHF
TRBV10-2,TRBJ2-7,TRBD1,-,TGCGCCAGCAGTGACCAAGGGACAGGGCGGTACGAGCAGTACTTC,CASSDQGTGRYEQYF
TRBV28,TRBJ1-2,TRBD1,-,TGTGCCAGCAGTTCCCCCGGGACAGGGAAGGTCTATGGCTACACCTTC,CASSSPGTGKVYGYTF
TRBV7-9,TRBJ2-2,-,-,TGTGCCAGCAGCTTCTTCCAGGGGAGGGCCACCGGGGAGCTGTTTTTT,CASSFFQGRATGELFF
TRBV6-5,TRBJ2-2,TRBD1,-,TGTGCCAGCAGCTCAACAGGGGTCAACACCGGGGAGCTGTTTTTT,CASSSTGVNTGELFF
TRBV5-1,TRBJ2-3,-,-,TGCGCCAGCAGCACTTCGGGGGGCACAGATACGCAGTATTTT,CASSTSGGTDTQYF
TRBV19,TRBJ1-2,-,-,TGTGCCAGTAGTATAGATCGGCGGGGGCTAGATAACTATGGCTACACCTTC,CASSIDRRGLDNYGYTF
TRBV29-1,TRBJ1-1,-,-,TGCAGCTACGGGAGGAACACTGAAGCTTTCTTT,CSYGRNTEAFF
TRBV6-5,TRBJ1-1,-,-,TGTGCCAGCACCACAGGGATCGGTGAAGCTTTCTTT,CASTTGIGEAFF
TRBV29-1,TRBJ1-2,-,-,TGCAGCGTTCAACTTAACTATGGCTACACCTTC,CSVQLNYGYTF
TRBV7-2,TRBJ1-4,-,-,TGTGCCAGCAGCTTAATGCAACAGGGACTAGGAAAACTGTTTTTT,CASSLMQQGLGKLFF
TRBV5-1,TRBJ2-5,-,-,TGCGCCAGCAGCCCCGGCGGTGAGGGGGTGCAAGAGACCCAGTACTTC,CASSPGGEGVQETQYF
TRBV30,TRBJ2-1,-,-,TGTGCCTGGAGTGGAACCGGGGCCGACGAACAGTTCTTC,CAWSGTGADEQFF
TRBV10-3,TRBJ2-7,TRBD2,-,TGTGCCATCACCGCCGGGCGGGAGGCCTACGAGCAGTACTTC,CAITAGREAYEQYF
TRBV7-2,TRBJ2-7,-,-,TGTGCCAGCAGCCTACCTCCTTTTTCCTACGAGCAGTACTTC,CASSLPPFSYEQYF
TRBV2,TRBJ2-7,TRBD1,-,TGTGCCAGCACGGGACAGGGGACCTACGAGCAGTACTTC,CASTGQGTYEQYF
TRBV19,TRBJ1-1,-,-,TGTGCCAGTACAGGGATAGGGGTGGGCACTGAAGCTTTCTTT,CASTGIGVGTEAFF
TRBV7-2,TRBJ2-1,TRBD2,-,TGTGCCACCTTAGCGGGGGCGAGCTCCTACAATGAGCAGTTCTTC,CATLAGASSYNEQFF
TRBV5-1,TRBJ1-4,TRBD1,-,TGCGCCAGCAGTCGCGGGACAGGAAATGAAAAACTGTTTTTT,CASSRGTGNEKLFF
TRBV7-9,TRBJ1-3,-,-,TGTGCCAGCAGCTTACATTTGGTCTCTGGAAACACCATATATTTT,CASSLHLVSGNTIYF
TRBV5-1,TRBJ2-3,-,once,TGCGCCAGCAGCCCTAGCGTTGGGGGCACAGATACGCAGTATTTT,CASSPSVGGTDTQYF
TRBV14,TRBJ1-1,TRBD1,few,TGTGCCAGCAGCCAGCAGCAGACAGGGGCTACTGAAGCTTTCTTT,CASSQQQTGATEAFF
TRBV4-2,TRBJ1-2,-,once,TGTGCCAGCAGCCAAGATCATCTGGGGGGCTACACCTTC,CASSQDHLGGYTF
TRBV10-3,TRBJ2-3,-,-,TGTGCCATCAGTGAGTCCGAGGGGGGGAGGACAGATACGCAGTATTTT,CAISESEGGRTDTQYF
TRBV9,TRBJ2-1,-,-,TGTGCCAGCAGCGCCCCAAGGGGAAAGGGTGAGCAGTTCTTC,CASSAPRGKGEQFF
TRBV29-1,TRBJ2-1,-,few,TGCAGCGTCGAGCTCCGGGCCTCCTCCTACAATGAGCAGTTCTTC,CSVELRASSYNEQFF
TRBV7-8,TRBJ1-2,-,-,TGTGCCAGCAGCTCGCGGACAGAAAACTATGGCTACACCTTC,CASSSRTENYGYTF
TRBV5-1,TRBJ2-1,TRBD2,-,TGCGCCAGCACCTGGGTAGCTAGCGGGAGTAATGAGCAGTTCTTC,CASTWVASGSNEQFF
TRBV29-1,TRBJ1-6,-,-,TGCAGTGCAAGGCAAACCTATAATTCACCCCTCCACTTT,CSARQTYNSPLHF
TRBV9,TRBJ1-1,-,-,TGTGCCAGCAGCGCTAGACAGAACACTGAAGCTTTCTTT,CASSARQNTEAFF
TRBV12-3/TRBV12-4,TRBJ1-6,-,-,TGTGCCAGCAGACCTACACGAAGGTCACCCCTCCACTTT,CASRPTRRSPLHF
TRBV5-4,TRBJ2-7,-,-,TGTGCCAGCAGCCCCGACTCATCCTACGAGCAGTACTTC,CASSPDSSYEQYF
TRBV18,TRBJ2-1,-,-,TGTGCCAGCCGGGGAGGAGGTGGGCTCGGGTGGCAGTTCTTC,CASRGGGGLGWQFF
TRBV5-6,TRBJ1-2,-,-,TGTGCCAGCAGCTTTGGCAGGGCTGGTGGCTACACCTTC,CASSFGRAGGYTF
TRBV19,TRBJ1-5,TRBD1,once,TGTGCCAGTAAGGGACAGGGGGCGTTTCAGCCCCAGCATTTT,CASKGQGAFQPQHF
TRBV11-3,TRBJ2-7,-,-,TGTGCCAGCAGCTTAGGGGGCATAGGGGCCTACGAGCAGTACTTC,CASSLGGIGAYEQYF
TRBV7-2,TRBJ1-2,-,-,TGTGCCAGCAGCTCCCAAGACAGGCTTAACTATGGCTACACCTTC,CASSSQDRLNYGYTF
TRBV7-2,TRBJ2-7,-,once,TGTGCCAGCAGCTCCGGGTGGACACCTAAAACCCCCTACGAGCAGTACTTC,CASSSGWTPKTPYEQYF
TRBV7-4,TRBJ2-5,TRBD2,-,TGTGCCAGCAGCCCGTGGCGAGCGGGGGGCCGGTGGGAGACCCAGTACTTC,CASSPWRAGGRWETQYF
TRBV7-9,TRBJ2-2,TRBD2,-,TGTGCCAGCAGCTGGGGAGGGTCCTCCACCGGGGAGCTGTTTTTT,CASSWGGSSTGELFF
TRBV7-2,TRBJ1-2,-,-,TGTGCCAGCAGTGGGTGGAGTCATGGCTACACCTTC,CASSGWSHGYTF